This paragraph covers one TCR beta chain sequence. The antigen is undetermined. Generation of TCR beta libraries employed quantitative 5'-RACE incorporating molecular barcodes. Using its own MiXCR run on the 5' RACE reads, TCRdb lists one record per CDR3 protein. The sample holds about 89,000 distinct CDR3 sequences, 27% seen once. The data stem from a study of CD8 T cells in ankylosing spondylitis. This CDR3 comprises 15 residues. General study findings and limits: Reactive arthritis synovial fluid and blood were previously reported to contain some motif variants.

The chain uses TRBV21-1 and TRBJ1-1. TRBV21-1 is classified as a pseudogene. This clonotype was obtained from a male donor with ankylosing spondylitis or in good health (not recorded which). The sample taken for sequencing was blood, either unsorted or a sorted T cell fraction (not recorded which). The CDR3 DNA is TGTGCCAGCAGCAAAGCGCAGGTATTTGGAGCTGAAGCTTTCTTT. This encodes CASSKAQVFGAEAFF.